These 10 T cell receptor beta chains were sequenced from one sample in a study of blood T cell repertoires in COVID-19 (dated by TCRdb to the early 2020s). Libraries were made using the immunoSEQ multiplex PCR assay. Not all clones reach the TCRdb copy of this immuneACCESS table, which keeps in-frame sequences only. Checked studies attribute under half of the gap to unresolved V genes and leave the rest unexplained. The sample profile shows 200,000 to 250,000 clones; 80% to 90% of them were found once. In total, the top ten clones hold under 11% of the sample. The specimen was peripheral blood. The receptor set was obtained from a woman older than 75 with acute or convalescent COVID-19.

Regarding this clone: Other DNA sequences in this specimen translate into the identical CDR3. The J gene is TRBJ2-7, the V gene TRBV29-1, with TRBD1 matching over 8 bases. Germline CDR1 and CDR2: SQVTM and ANQGSEA. This CDR3 comprises 12 residues. Losses at the gene ends were 6 bases for V and 2 bases for J; bases not matched to a gene: 3. CDR3: CSVTGGTYEQYF. In nucleotides, the CDR3 is TGCAGCGTAACAGGGGGAACCTACGAGCAGTACTTC.

The V call is TRBV5-1, the J call TRBJ1-1; TRBD1 is a possible D gene (6 bases). The CDR3 runs 14 residues. V dropped 3 bases and J dropped 1 base, with 10 bases sitting between them. The V gene's germline CDR1 is SGHRS and CDR2 YFSETQ. In DNA form, the CDR3 reads TGCGCCAGCAGCTCCTTGGGGGCGAACACTGAAGCTTTCTTT. Amino acids: CASSSLGANTEAFF.

The V gene is TRBV5-1, the J gene TRBJ2-7; TRBD1 matches 9 bases. V shed 0 bases, J shed 5 bases, and the junction held 12 bases outside the gene matches. Germline V gene data show CDR1 as SGHRS and CDR2 as YFSETQ. The CDR3 loop spans 17 amino acids. This CDR3 is CASSLDPPDRGGNEQYF. In DNA form, the CDR3 reads TGCGCCAGCAGCTTGGACCCCCCGGACAGGGGAGGAAACGAGCAGTACTTC.

The chain uses TRBV25-1 and TRBJ2-5, with a tentative D call TRBD2 (6 bases). Trimming left V 2 bases short and J 5 bases short, with 12 bases between. Looked up from germline, CDR1 is MGHDK and CDR2 is SYGVNS. The CDR3 contains 14 residues. This chain's CDR3 is CASSEIGTGETQYF. DNA of the CDR3: TGTGCCAGCAGTGAAATCGGGACTGGTGAGACCCAGTACTTC. Combining the CDR3 with reference TRBV25-1 and TRBJ2-5 gives the whole variable domain EADIYQTPRYLVIGTGKKITLECSQTMGHDKMYWYQQDPGMELHLIHYSYGVNSTEKGDLSSESTVSRIRTEHFPLTLESARPSHTSQYLCASSEIGTGETQYFGPGTRLLVL.

V is TRBV6-5 and J is TRBJ2-5, with D possibly matching TRBD2 (6 bases). With 7 bases removed from V and 2 bases from J, the gap between germline ends came to 14 bases. The CDR3 spans 14 residues. Looked up from germline, CDR1 is MNHEY and CDR2 is SVGAGI. The CDR3 nucleotides are TGTGCCAGCAACATCAAGGGAGGTCAAGAGACCCAGTACTTC. Translation: CASNIKGGQETQYF.

The chain is built from TRBV29-1 and TRBJ2-7, with 11 bases identical to TRBD2. This CDR3 spans 12 amino acids. Germline V gene lookup returns CDR1 SQVTM and CDR2 ANQGSEA. The ends lost 6 bases at V and 4 bases at J; junction bases unmatched: 2. CDR3 DNA sequence: TGCAGCGTGTGGACTAGCGGGTACGAGCAGTACTTC. Translation gives CSVWTSGYEQYF.

The chain links TRBV4-2 to TRBJ2-5, with a weak D call TRBD2 (7 bases). V was trimmed by 0 bases and J by 0 bases, leaving 14 bases between them. Germline lookup yields CDR1 LGHNA and CDR2 YNFKEQ. The CDR3 extends over 17 amino acids. The CDR3 protein is CASSQEPRGPYQETQYF. CDR3 coding DNA: TGTGCCAGCAGCCAAGAGCCGCGGGGGCCCTACCAAGAGACCCAGTACTTC.

The gene calls are TRBV30 and TRBJ1-2, with TRBD1 matching over 8 bases. Germline V gene lookup returns CDR1 GTSNPN and CDR2 SVGIG (reference sequence). This CDR3 comprises 12 residues. Trimming removed 5 bases from V and 7 bases from J; junction bases left unmatched: 6. The CDR3 DNA sequence: TGTGCCTGGTCTCAGGGGGCGGTTGGCTACACCTTC. It codes for CAWSQGAVGYTF. The complete variable domain, with remaining parts taken from reference TRBV30 and TRBJ1-2, reads SQTIHQWPATLVQPVGSPLSLECTVEGTSNPNLYWYRQAAGRGLQLLFYSVGIGQISSEVPQNLSASRPQDRQFILSSKKLLLSDSGFYLCAWSQGAVGYTFGSGTRLTVV.

In regard to this clone: Other DNA sequences in the sample encode the same CDR3. The CDR3 DNA reads TGTGCCACCAGTGAAACAGGGGGCCCTGGGGCCAACGTCCTGACTTTC. The encoded protein is CATSETGGPGANVLTF. This chain uses TRBV24-1 with TRBJ2-6, with 9 bases matching TRBD1. CDR3 length: 16 amino acids. The ends lost 4 bases at V and 2 bases at J; junction bases unmatched: 2. From germline, CDR1 is KGHDR and CDR2 SFDVKD.

This clone showed up just a few times. The chain employs TRBV7-2 and TRBJ1-1; no clear D gene. This CDR3 contains 13 residues. V shed 3 bases and J shed 3 bases, with 8 bases lying between them. CDR1 SGHTA and CDR2 FQGNSA come from the germline V gene. The CDR3, as DNA: TGTGCCAGCAGCTTTTCCCGGGACACTGAAGCTTTCTTT. Residues: CASSFSRDTEAFF.